This passage covers 5 T cell receptor beta chains from one sample sequenced in a study of T cell responses to AZD1222 COVID-19 vaccine (dated by TCRdb to the early 2020s). This specimen's time point label, interpreted: about 28 days (+/-7) after the second vaccine dose. The library came from the immunoSEQ multiplex PCR assay. TCRdb took over this immuneACCESS table, retaining in-frame rearrangements with V and J assigned. Such tables are incomplete; in checked studies, under half of the missing clones stem from an unresolved V gene, and the remainder is unexplained. The sample includes under 150,000 clones, with 92% observed a single time. The biggest ten clones account for around 3.5% of the sample. Sequencing used peripheral blood, obtained 28 days after the second AZD1222 dose. The receptor source for this set is an adult who received the AZD1222 COVID-19 vaccine.

The V call is TRBV18, the J call TRBJ2-1, with TRBD2 matching over 10 bases. The CDR3 is made up of 17 amino acids. Per the germline V gene, CDR1 is KGHSH and CDR2 is LQKENI. J gave up 2 bases and V 5 bases, and 9 bases lay outside the gene matches. CDR3 region: CASSSGLAPHTYNEQFF. The CDR3 region has the DNA TGTGCCAGCTCATCGGGACTAGCGCCACATACCTACAATGAGCAGTTCTTC.

The chain is built from TRBV9 and TRBJ1-3; D is possibly TRBD1 (6 bases). From germline, CDR1 is SGDLS and CDR2 YYNGEE. V gave up 3 bases and J gave up 2 bases, with 15 bases separating them. The CDR3 is made up of 16 amino acids. The CDR3 loop reads CASSGHAGTPGNTIYF. The CDR3 DNA sequence: TGTGCCAGCAGCGGGCACGCCGGGACACCTGGAAACACCATATATTTT.

The chain recombines TRBV19 with TRBJ1-5; D is unresolved. V was cut by 3 bases and J by 6 bases, with 9 bases left in between. Germline-derived CDR1 and CDR2 are LNHDA and SQIVND (reference sequence). The CDR3 has 13 amino acids. The CDR3 coding sequence is TGTGCCAGTAGTATCAGTGCGTTTCAGCCCCAGCATTTT. Encoded protein: CASSISAFQPQHF.

In its sample, this clone was seen a few times. This chain connects TRBV5-4 to TRBJ2-7; 7 bases match TRBD1. Germline loops: CDR1 SGHNT, CDR2 YYREEE (reference sequence). The CDR3 is made up of 14 amino acids. The V gene end was trimmed by 5 bases and the J gene end by 5 bases; junction bases not matched to a gene: 10. The CDR3 reads CASRSEGASNEQYF. Written as DNA, the CDR3 is TGTGCCAGCAGGAGCGAGGGGGCAAGCAACGAGCAGTACTTC. Together with reference TRBV5-4 and TRBJ2-7, the CDR3 gives the full variable domain: ETGVTQSPTHLIKTRGQQVTLRCSSQSGHNTVSWYQQALGQGPQFIFQYYREEENGRGNFPPRFSGLQFPNYSSELNVNALELDDSALYLCASRSEGASNEQYFGPGTRLTVT.

The genes are TRBV7-3 and TRBJ2-3, with TRBD1 identical over 10 bases. The CDR3 totals 19 residues. V lost 5 bases to trimming and J lost 0 bases; unmatched junction nucleotides: 14. From germline, CDR1 is SGHTA and CDR2 FQGTGA. The CDR3 sequence is CASSKATGGDLASTDTQYF. As DNA, the CDR3 is TGTGCCAGCAGCAAGGCGACAGGGGGCGACCTCGCTAGCACAGATACGCAGTATTTT.